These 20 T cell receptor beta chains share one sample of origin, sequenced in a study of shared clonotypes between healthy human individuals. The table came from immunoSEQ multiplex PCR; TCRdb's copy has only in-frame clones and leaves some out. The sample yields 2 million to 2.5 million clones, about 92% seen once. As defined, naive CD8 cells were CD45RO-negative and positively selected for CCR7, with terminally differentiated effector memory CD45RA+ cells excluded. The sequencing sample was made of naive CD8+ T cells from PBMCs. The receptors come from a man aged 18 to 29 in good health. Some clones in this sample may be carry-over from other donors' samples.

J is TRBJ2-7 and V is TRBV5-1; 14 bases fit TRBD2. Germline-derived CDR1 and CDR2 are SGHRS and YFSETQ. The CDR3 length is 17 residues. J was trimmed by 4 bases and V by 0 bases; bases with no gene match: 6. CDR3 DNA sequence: TGCGCCAGCAGCTTGGCCGGGACTAGCGGGAGAGGTTACGAGCAGTACTTC. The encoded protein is CASSLAGTSGRGYEQYF. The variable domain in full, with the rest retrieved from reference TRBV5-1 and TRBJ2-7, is KAGVTQTPRYLIKTRGQQVTLSCSPISGHRSVSWYQQTPGQGLQFLFEYFSETQRNKGNFPGRFSGRQFSNSRSEMNVSTLELGDSALYLCASSLAGTSGRGYEQYFGPGTRLTVT.

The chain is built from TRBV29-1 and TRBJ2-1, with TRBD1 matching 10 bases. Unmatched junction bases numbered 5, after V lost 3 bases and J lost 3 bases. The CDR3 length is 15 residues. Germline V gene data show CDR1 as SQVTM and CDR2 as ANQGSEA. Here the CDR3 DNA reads TGCAGCGTTGATCTCGGGACAGGGGTCTACAATGAGCAGTTCTTC. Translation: CSVDLGTGVYNEQFF.

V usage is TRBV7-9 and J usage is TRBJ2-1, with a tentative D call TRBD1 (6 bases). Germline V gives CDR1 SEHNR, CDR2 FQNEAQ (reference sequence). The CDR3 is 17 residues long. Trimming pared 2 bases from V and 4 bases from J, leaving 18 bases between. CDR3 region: CASSLPQGIPLYNEQFF. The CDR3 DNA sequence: TGTGCCAGCAGCTTACCCCAGGGGATCCCCTTGTACAATGAGCAGTTCTTC.

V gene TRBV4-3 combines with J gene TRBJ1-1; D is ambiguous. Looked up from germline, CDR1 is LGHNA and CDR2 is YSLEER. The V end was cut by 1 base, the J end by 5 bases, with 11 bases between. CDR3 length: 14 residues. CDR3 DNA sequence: TGCGCCAGCAGCCAAGGGGTGAAGCTAACTGAAGCTTTCTTT. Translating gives CASSQGVKLTEAFF.

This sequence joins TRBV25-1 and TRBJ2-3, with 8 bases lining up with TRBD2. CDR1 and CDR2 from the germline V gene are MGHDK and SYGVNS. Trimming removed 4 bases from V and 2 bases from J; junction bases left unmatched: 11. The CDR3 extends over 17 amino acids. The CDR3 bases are TGTGCCAGCAGTGGTTCACATGGGCGGGAGGACACAGATACGCAGTATTTT. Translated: CASSGSHGREDTDTQYF.

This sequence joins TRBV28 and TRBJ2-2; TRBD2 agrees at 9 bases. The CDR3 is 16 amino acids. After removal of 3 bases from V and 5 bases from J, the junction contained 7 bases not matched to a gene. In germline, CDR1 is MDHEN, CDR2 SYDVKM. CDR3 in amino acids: CASSFPREGVTGELFF. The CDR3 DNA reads TGTGCCAGCAGTTTTCCGCGGGAGGGGGTGACCGGGGAGCTGTTTTTT.

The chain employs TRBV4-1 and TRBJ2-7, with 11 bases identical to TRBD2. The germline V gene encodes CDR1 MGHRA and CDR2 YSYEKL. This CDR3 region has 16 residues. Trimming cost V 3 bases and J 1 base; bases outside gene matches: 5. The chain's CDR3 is CASSQTTSGNSYEQYF. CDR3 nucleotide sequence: TGCGCCAGCAGCCAGACGACTAGCGGGAATTCCTACGAGCAGTACTTC.

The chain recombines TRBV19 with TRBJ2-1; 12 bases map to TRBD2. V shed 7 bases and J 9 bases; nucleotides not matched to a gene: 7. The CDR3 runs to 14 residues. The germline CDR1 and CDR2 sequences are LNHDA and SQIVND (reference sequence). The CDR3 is CASTSGRAWPEQFF. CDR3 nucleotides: TGTGCCAGTACTAGCGGGAGGGCCTGGCCTGAGCAGTTCTTC.

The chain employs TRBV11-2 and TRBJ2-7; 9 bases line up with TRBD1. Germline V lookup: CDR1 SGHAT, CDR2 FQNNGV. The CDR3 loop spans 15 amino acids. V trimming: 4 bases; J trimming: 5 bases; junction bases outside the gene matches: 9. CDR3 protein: CASSSPRQGENEQYF. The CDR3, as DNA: TGTGCCAGCAGCTCCCCAAGACAGGGGGAGAACGAGCAGTACTTC. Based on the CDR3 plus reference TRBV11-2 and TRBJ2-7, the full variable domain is EAGVAQSPRYKIIEKRQSVAFWCNPISGHATLYWYQQILGQGPKLLIQFQNNGVVDDSQLPKDRFSAERLKGVDSTLKIQPAKLEDSAVYLCASSSPRQGENEQYFGPGTRLTVT.

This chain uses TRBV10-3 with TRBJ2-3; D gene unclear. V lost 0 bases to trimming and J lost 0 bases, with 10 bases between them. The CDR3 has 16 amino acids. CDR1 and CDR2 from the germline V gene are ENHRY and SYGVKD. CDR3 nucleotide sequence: TGTGCCATCAGTGAGTCAGCTAAACATAGCACAGATACGCAGTATTTT. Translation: CAISESAKHSTDTQYF.

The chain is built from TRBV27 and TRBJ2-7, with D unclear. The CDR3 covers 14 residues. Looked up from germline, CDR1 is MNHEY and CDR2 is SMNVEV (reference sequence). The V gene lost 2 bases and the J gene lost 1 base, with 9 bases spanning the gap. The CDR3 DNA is TGTGCCAGCAGTTTAGCCCCCCGGTCCTACGAGCAGTACTTC. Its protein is CASSLAPRSYEQYF.

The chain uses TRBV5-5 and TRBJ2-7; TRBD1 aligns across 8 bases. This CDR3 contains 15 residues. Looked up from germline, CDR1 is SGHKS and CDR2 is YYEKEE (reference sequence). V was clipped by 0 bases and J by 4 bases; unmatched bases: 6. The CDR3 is CASSLEPGGRYEQYF. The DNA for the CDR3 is TGTGCCAGCAGCTTGGAGCCAGGGGGCAGGTACGAGCAGTACTTC.

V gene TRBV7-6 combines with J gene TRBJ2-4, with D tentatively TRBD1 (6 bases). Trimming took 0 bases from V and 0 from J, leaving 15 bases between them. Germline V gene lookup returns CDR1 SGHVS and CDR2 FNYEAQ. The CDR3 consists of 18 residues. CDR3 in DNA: TGTGCCAGCAGCTTAGCAAAAGGTGGCAGGGGAGCCAAAAACATTCAGTACTTC. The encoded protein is CASSLAKGGRGAKNIQYF.

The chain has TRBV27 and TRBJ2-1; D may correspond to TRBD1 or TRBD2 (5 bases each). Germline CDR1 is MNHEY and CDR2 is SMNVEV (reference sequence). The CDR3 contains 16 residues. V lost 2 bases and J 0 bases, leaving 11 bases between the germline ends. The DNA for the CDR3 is TGTGCCAGCAGTTTAATCGGGACGACCTCCTACAATGAGCAGTTCTTC. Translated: CASSLIGTTSYNEQFF.

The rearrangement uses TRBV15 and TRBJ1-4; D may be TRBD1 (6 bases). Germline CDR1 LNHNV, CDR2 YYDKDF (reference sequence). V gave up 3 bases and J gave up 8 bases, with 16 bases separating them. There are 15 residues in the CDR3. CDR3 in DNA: TGTGCCACCAGCAGCTCCCTCAGGAGGGGGGAAAAACTGTTTTTT. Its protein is CATSSSLRRGEKLFF. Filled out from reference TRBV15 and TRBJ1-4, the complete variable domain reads DAMVIQNPRYQVTQFGKPVTLSCSQTLNHNVMYWYQQKSSQAPKLLFHYYDKDFNNEADTPDNFQSRRPNTSFCFLDIRSPGLGDTAMYLCATSSSLRRGEKLFFGSGTQLSVL.

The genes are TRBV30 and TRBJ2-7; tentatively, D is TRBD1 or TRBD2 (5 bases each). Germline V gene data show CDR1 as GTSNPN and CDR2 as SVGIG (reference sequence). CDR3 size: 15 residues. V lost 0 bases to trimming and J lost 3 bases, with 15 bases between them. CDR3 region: CAWSVGTSILYEQYF. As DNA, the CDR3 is TGTGCCTGGAGTGTTGGGACGTCGATCCTCTACGAGCAGTACTTC.

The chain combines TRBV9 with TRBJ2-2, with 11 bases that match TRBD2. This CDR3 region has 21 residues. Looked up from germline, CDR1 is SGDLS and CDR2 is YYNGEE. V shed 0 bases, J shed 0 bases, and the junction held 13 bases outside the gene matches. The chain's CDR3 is CASSVAGRLAGGNSNTGELFF. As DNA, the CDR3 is TGTGCCAGCAGCGTAGCGGGTAGGCTAGCGGGAGGCAATTCGAACACCGGGGAGCTGTTTTTT.

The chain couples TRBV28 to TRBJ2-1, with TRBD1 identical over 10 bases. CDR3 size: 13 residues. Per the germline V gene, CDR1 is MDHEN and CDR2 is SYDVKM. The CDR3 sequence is CVRVSPNGTGEFF. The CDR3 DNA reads TGTGTCAGGGTGTCACCAAACGGGACAGGGGAGTTCTTC.

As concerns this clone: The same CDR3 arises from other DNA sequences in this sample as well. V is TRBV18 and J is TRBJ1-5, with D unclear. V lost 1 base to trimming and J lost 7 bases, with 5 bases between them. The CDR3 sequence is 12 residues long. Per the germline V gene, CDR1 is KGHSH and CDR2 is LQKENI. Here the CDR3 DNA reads TGTGCCAGCTCACCACGGGGACAGCCCCAGCATTTT. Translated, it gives CASSPRGQPQHF.

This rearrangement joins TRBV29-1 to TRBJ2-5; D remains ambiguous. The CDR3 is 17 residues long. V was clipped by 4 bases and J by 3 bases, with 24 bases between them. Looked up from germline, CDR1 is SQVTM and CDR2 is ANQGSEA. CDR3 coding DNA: TGCAGCGTTGGAACGATAAGGGAACCCAGCCCGGAAGAGACCCAGTACTTC. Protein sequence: CSVGTIREPSPEETQYF.